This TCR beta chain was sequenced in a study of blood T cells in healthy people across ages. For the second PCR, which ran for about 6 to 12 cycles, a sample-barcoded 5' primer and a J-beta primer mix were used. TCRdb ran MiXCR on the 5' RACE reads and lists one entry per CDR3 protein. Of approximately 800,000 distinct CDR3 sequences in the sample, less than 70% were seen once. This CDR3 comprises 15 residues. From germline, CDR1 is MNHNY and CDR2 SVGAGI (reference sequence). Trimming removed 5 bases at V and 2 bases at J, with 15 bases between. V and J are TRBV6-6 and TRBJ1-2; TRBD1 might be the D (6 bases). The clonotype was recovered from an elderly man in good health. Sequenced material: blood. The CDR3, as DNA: TGTGCCAGCAGTGACCGAAACAGGGTGAACTATGGCTACACCTTC. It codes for CASSDRNRVNYGYTF.